Here is one TCR beta chain with its context. V gave up 3 bases and J gave up 2 bases, with 11 bases separating them. Germline V lookup: CDR1 DFQATT, CDR2 SNEGSKA (reference sequence). The CDR3 is 13 residues long. These data originate in a study of patients and donors after allogeneic stem cell transplantation. Each CDR3 protein is one row after TCRdb ran MiXCR on the RT-PCR reads. The repertoire has some 40,000 distinct CDR3 sequences, more than 30% of them found once; the top ten carry about 78%. This receptor was obtained from a human donor who was either an allogeneic HSCT recipient or a stem cell or donor lymphocyte infusion donor (not recorded which). It is not recorded whose cells these are; they may come from a transplant donor. The rearrangement uses TRBV20-1 and TRBJ2-7, with a tentative D call TRBD2 (6 bases). The sample comprised blood, either unsorted or a sorted T cell fraction (not recorded which). CDR3 residues: CSARRGYAYEQYF. The CDR3 DNA reads as TGCAGTGCTAGGCGGGGTTATGCCTACGAGCAGTACTTC.